Sequencing of this T cell receptor (beta chain) was carried out in a study of cytomegalovirus exposure and HLA in healthy donors. Study results and caveats: Across donors, sequencing depth was assumed by presence/absence analyses to be roughly uniform.

With respect to this clone: Antigen: not known.

Primers: 60 Vbeta forward and 13 Jbeta reverse. The assay was immunoSEQ multiplex PCR, and TCRdb's table has in-frame clones only and misses some. The listing contains about 34,000 clones. CDR1 is MNHNS and CDR2 is SASEGT in the germline V gene. Trimming took 3 bases from V and 3 from J, leaving 9 bases between them. The CDR3 has 14 residues. Sample: PBMCs. The clonotype was recovered from a human donor in good health. The chain combines TRBV6-1 with TRBJ2-1, with D possibly being TRBD2 (7 bases). Here the CDR3 reads CASSEGGRYNEQFF. CDR3 DNA: TGTGCCAGCAGTGAGGGGGGGCGCTACAATGAGCAGTTCTTC.